Listed below are T cell receptor beta chains from one sample, sequenced in a study of Tregs in tolerant kidney transplant recipients. The protocol was immunoSEQ multiplex PCR, while the TCRdb copy is restricted to in-frame clones and leaves out a portion. This table holds some 110,000 clones, approximately 90% found once. The sequenced material came from CD4+ T cells from blood. The receptors were sampled from a human donor in good health. Both conserved end residues are part of each CDR3. D genes are given only for firm matches. Where a row states a size, it is once, few, many or the class of an expanded clone; other rows omit it.

>TRBV5-1|NA|TRBJ1-4|NA
CASSLFTPFNEKLFF
TGCGCCAGCAGCTTGTTTACACCCTTTAATGAAAAACTGTTTTTT
>TRBV30|few|TRBJ1-1|TRBD1
CAWSVQGGGKAFF
TGTGCCTGGAGTGTACAAGGGGGCGGCAAAGCTTTCTTT
>TRBV7-8|once|TRBJ1-6|NA
CASSLVGFSSYNSPLHF
TGTGCCAGCAGCTTAGTCGGTTTCAGCTCCTATAATTCACCCCTCCACTTT
>TRBV18|NA|TRBJ1-1|NA
CASSHSDNTEAFF
TGTGCCAGCTCCCATTCGGATAACACTGAAGCTTTCTTT
>TRBV9|NA|TRBJ1-1|TRBD1
CASSGSRDSFMNTEAFF
TGTGCCAGCAGCGGATCCCGGGACAGTTTCATGAACACTGAGGCTTTCTTT
>TRBV18|NA|TRBJ2-7|NA
CASSPGSSYEQYF
TGTGCCAGCTCACCGGGAAGCTCCTACGAGCAGTACTTC
>TRBV19|NA|TRBJ1-1|TRBD1
CASSITNRGHTEAFF
TGTGCCAGTAGTATAACTAACAGGGGGCACACTGAAGCTTTCTTT
>TRBV5-1|NA|TRBJ1-2|TRBD1
CASSASGTGGYGYTF
TGCGCCAGCAGCGCCTCCGGGACAGGGGGCTATGGCTACACCTTC
>TRBV7-9|NA|TRBJ2-2|TRBD1
CASKAQGAGTGELFF
TGTGCCAGCAAAGCACAGGGGGCGGGAACCGGGGAGCTGTTTTTT
>TRBV15|NA|TRBJ2-7|NA
CATSRLLGAGYEQYF
TGTGCCACCAGCAGGCTGCTGGGGGCGGGCTACGAGCAGTACTTC
>TRBV5-6|once|TRBJ1-1|NA
CASSFSLALNTEAFF
TGTGCCAGCAGCTTTAGTCTCGCACTGAACACTGAAGCTTTCTTT